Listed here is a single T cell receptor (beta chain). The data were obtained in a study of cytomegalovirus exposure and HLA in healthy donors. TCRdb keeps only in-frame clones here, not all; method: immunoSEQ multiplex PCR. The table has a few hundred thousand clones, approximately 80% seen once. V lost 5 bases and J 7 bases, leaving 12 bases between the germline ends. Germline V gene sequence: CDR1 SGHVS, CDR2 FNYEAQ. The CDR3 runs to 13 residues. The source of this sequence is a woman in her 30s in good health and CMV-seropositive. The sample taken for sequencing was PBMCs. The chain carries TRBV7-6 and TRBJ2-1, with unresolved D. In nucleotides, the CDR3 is TGTGCCAGCAGCCAAGGTGGAAAGAATGAGCAGTTCTTC. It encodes CASSQGGKNEQFF.